These 10 T cell receptor beta chains originate from one sample sequenced in a study of CD8 T cells in ankylosing spondylitis. One entry per CDR3 protein, called by TCRdb with MiXCR from the 5' RACE reads. The top ten hold 4.3% of the sample, which has some 180,000 distinct CDR3 sequences, roughly 18% seen once. Sequencing was performed on blood, either unsorted or a sorted T cell fraction (not recorded which). These receptors came from a male donor between 5 and 29 years old with ankylosing spondylitis or in good health (not recorded which).

The chain joins TRBV29-1 to TRBJ1-2, with D perhaps matching TRBD1 (6 bases). Germline V gene sequence: CDR1 SQVTM, CDR2 ANQGSEA. V shed 5 bases and J shed 4 bases, with 11 bases lying between them. The CDR3 runs to 12 residues. The CDR3 spells CSVSDRIYGYTF. CDR3 DNA sequence: TGCAGCGTTTCCGACAGGATCTATGGCTACACCTTC.

This clonotype was recorded at least ten times. The rearrangement joins TRBV12-3 or TRBV12-4 to TRBJ2-3; TRBD1 is a possible D gene (6 bases). The CDR3 extends over 14 amino acids. V was cut by 7 bases and J by 5 bases, with 16 bases left in between. CDR3 sequence (DNA): TGTGCCAGCACAAGGCAGGGGCAGGTAGATACGCAGTATTTT. This gives the protein CASTRQGQVDTQYF.

This clonotype was observed many times. The J gene is TRBJ2-5, the V gene TRBV28; D perhaps matches TRBD2 (6 bases). CDR1 and CDR2 (germline): MDHEN, SYDVKM. The CDR3 has 13 amino acids. V gave up 5 bases and J gave up 4 bases, with 11 bases separating them. CDR3 sequence: CASSLLALETQYF. The CDR3 DNA follows: TGTGCCAGCAGTCTTCTAGCGCTAGAGACCCAGTACTTC.

This clonotype was picked up many times. The V gene is TRBV25-1, the J gene TRBJ1-2; D is possibly TRBD1 (6 bases). Deletions cut 10 bases from V and 7 bases from J, with 13 bases between. Germline V gene data show CDR1 as MGHDK and CDR2 as SYGVNS. The CDR3 consists of 11 residues. The CDR3 protein is CANQGIVGYTF. Written as DNA, the CDR3 is TGTGCCAATCAGGGGATTGTTGGCTACACCTTC.

This clonotype has a count of ten or more. V gene TRBV24-1 combines with J gene TRBJ1-5, with a possible D match to TRBD1 (5 bases). CDR3 size: 15 residues. CDR1 is KGHDR, CDR2 SFDVKD, per germline. Trimming shortened V by 4 bases and J by 2 bases, and 11 bases separated the two germline ends. The CDR3 DNA reads TGTGCCACCAGTGAAGCAGGGTTCGGCAATCAGCCCCAGCATTTT. Translated, it gives CATSEAGFGNQPQHF.

The chain has TRBV30 and TRBJ1-1, with D unclear. CDR1 and CDR2 from the germline V gene are GTSNPN and SVGIG (reference sequence). V lost 5 bases and J lost 1, with 2 bases in between. This CDR3 is built from 10 residues. As DNA, the CDR3 is TGTGCCTGGGCGAACACTGAAGCTTTCTTT. Translating it yields CAWANTEAFF. Full variable domain (missing parts from reference TRBV30 and TRBJ1-1): SQTIHQWPATLVQPVGSPLSLECTVEGTSNPNLYWYRQAAGRGLQLLFYSVGIGQISSEVPQNLSASRPQDRQFILSSKKLLLSDSGFYLCAWANTEAFFGQGTRLTVV.

This clonotype was counted ten times or more. The V and J genes are TRBV20-1 and TRBJ1-1, with a tentative D call TRBD1 (6 bases). V gave up 0 bases and J gave up 1 base, with 12 bases separating them. The CDR3 loop spans 15 amino acids. Germline CDR1 is DFQATT and CDR2 is SNEGSKA (reference sequence). The CDR3 region is CSARDLGGQNTEAFF. CDR3 nucleotides: TGCAGTGCTAGAGATTTGGGGGGGCAGAACACTGAAGCTTTCTTT.

This clonotype was detected ten times or more. V and J are TRBV6-5 and TRBJ2-5; D might be TRBD1 (5 bases). The V and J ends lost 2 bases and 2 bases respectively, with 15 bases between them. Per germline, CDR1 MNHEY and CDR2 SVGAGI. The CDR3 length is 16 residues. The CDR3 here is CASSYRGTKNQETQYF. The DNA for the CDR3 is TGTGCCAGCAGTTACAGGGGCACAAAGAATCAAGAGACCCAGTACTTC.

There are many counts of this clonotype. The chain uses TRBV25-1 and TRBJ1-1; the D gene is possibly TRBD1 (6 bases). Trimming removed 8 bases at V and 7 bases at J, with 17 bases between. CDR3 length: 13 amino acids. Germline CDR1 is MGHDK and CDR2 is SYGVNS. In DNA, the CDR3 is TGTGCCAGCTGCTCCGGACAGTCTATTGAAGCTTTCTTT. Translation gives CASCSGQSIEAFF.

This chain connects TRBV7-9 to TRBJ1-1, with D perhaps TRBD1 (5 bases). CDR3 length: 12 residues. Germline V gives CDR1 SEHNR, CDR2 FQNEAQ (reference sequence). V was trimmed by 6 bases and J by 4 bases, leaving 9 bases between them. The CDR3 loop reads CASRPGITEAFF. In nucleotides, the CDR3 is TGTGCCAGCAGGCCAGGGATCACTGAAGCTTTCTTT.